The 32 T cell receptor beta chains in this list originate from one sample, sequenced in a study of radiation and T cells in renal cell carcinoma. Time point noted: baseline pretreatment blood. The treatment denotes: 15 Gy SBRT to primary tumor, nephrectomy 4 weeks later. Produced via immunoSEQ multiplex PCR; TCRdb's table is partial and in-frame only. The sample consists of 150,000 or so clones, about 87% of them appearing once. The sequenced sample was blood, obtained from a patient whose treatment included radiotherapy and nephrectomy. These receptors were collected from a woman aged 70 to 79 with renal cell carcinoma.

The rearrangement joins TRBV5-1 to TRBJ1-1; tentative D call: TRBD1 (5 bases). CDR3 length equals 17 residues. Germline V gene sequence: CDR1 SGHRS, CDR2 YFSETQ. The ends were cut back, 3 bases at V and 0 bases at J, with 18 bases in the middle. The CDR3, as DNA: TGCGCCAGCAGCTGGGCGGGAGGGACGACCATGAACACTGAAGCTTTCTTT. Encoded protein: CASSWAGGTTMNTEAFF.

The chain has TRBV6-5 and TRBJ2-7, with D uncertain. Germline-derived CDR1 and CDR2 are MNHEY and SVGAGI. The length of the CDR3 is 15 residues. Trimming shortened V by 6 bases and J by 0 bases, and 15 bases separated the two germline ends. CDR3 nucleotide sequence: TGTGCCAGCAGAGTTACTCCTGTTAGCTCCTACGAGCAGTACTTC. Residues: CASRVTPVSSYEQYF.

The chain links TRBV2 to TRBJ1-2; TRBD1 might be the D (5 bases). Trimming cost V 10 bases and J 6 bases, with 18 bases left between them. This CDR3 is 13 amino acids long. Per the germline V gene, CDR1 is SNHLY and CDR2 is FYNNEI. The CDR3, as DNA: TGTGCCACCACTAGGGACTCTCAGAATGGCTACACCTTC. Its protein is CATTRDSQNGYTF.

This sequence joins TRBV6-6 and TRBJ1-1; a weak D match, TRBD1 (5 bases). The CDR3 consists of 12 residues. The V gene's germline CDR1 is MNHNY and CDR2 SVGAGI (reference sequence). V gave up 6 bases and J gave up 11 bases, with 16 bases separating them. The CDR3 region has the DNA TGTGCCAGCAGATACCCAGGGCAGTGGGCTTTCTTT. Protein sequence: CASRYPGQWAFF.

As DNA, the CDR3 is TGTGCCAGCAGCCTGGGTGCAGGGAGGGGCACTGAAGCTTTCTTT. This encodes CASSLGAGRGTEAFF. The chain joins TRBV5-4 to TRBJ1-1; weak D call: TRBD1 (5 bases). The CDR3 runs 15 residues. Trimming removed 4 bases at V and 4 bases at J, with 17 bases between. In germline, CDR1 is SGHNT, CDR2 YYREEE (reference sequence).

The chain couples TRBV28 to TRBJ1-2; D is unclear. This CDR3 comprises 14 residues. The germline V gene encodes CDR1 MDHEN and CDR2 SYDVKM. The V end lost 8 bases, the J end lost 3 bases, and 16 bases lay between the germline ends. Written as DNA, the CDR3 is TGTGCCAGCGCATCCTCGTCGTTCGACTATGGCTACACCTTC. It codes for CASASSSFDYGYTF.

This chain connects TRBV5-4 to TRBJ1-1; possible D gene TRBD1, 5 bases. Trimming left V 10 bases short and J 2 bases short, with 15 bases between. The CDR3 has 13 amino acids. Germline CDR1 reads SGHNT; CDR2 reads YYREEE (reference sequence). CDR3 nucleotide sequence: TGTGCCGCAGCAAGGGACTTCAACACTGAAGCTTTCTTT. This encodes CAAARDFNTEAFF.

The V gene is TRBV5-6, the J gene TRBJ2-2; 9 bases match TRBD1. CDR3 length equals 16 residues. Trimming took 3 bases from V and 6 from J; bases not matched to a gene: 9. Germline CDR1 and CDR2: SGHDT and YYEEEE. The CDR3 sequence is CASSSKQGAHSGELFF. CDR3 bases: TGTGCCAGCAGCTCAAAACAGGGGGCGCATTCCGGGGAGCTGTTTTTT.

This chain connects TRBV30 to TRBJ2-1; 13 nucleotides match TRBD2. V lost 4 bases to trimming and J lost 10 bases; unmatched junction nucleotides: 7. The CDR3 runs to 14 residues. CDR1 and CDR2 from the germline V gene are GTSNPN and SVGIG (reference sequence). Here the CDR3 reads CAWNSPGLAGEQFF. CDR3 in DNA: TGTGCCTGGAACTCACCGGGACTAGCGGGGGAGCAGTTCTTC. The variable domain in full, completed from reference TRBV30 and TRBJ2-1, reads SQTIHQWPATLVQPVGSPLSLECTVEGTSNPNLYWYRQAAGRGLQLLFYSVGIGQISSEVPQNLSASRPQDRQFILSSKKLLLSDSGFYLCAWNSPGLAGEQFFGPGTRLTVL.

Concerning this clone itself: Other DNA sequences of this sample code for an identical CDR3. This sequence joins TRBV4-3 and TRBJ1-1; D gene unclear. This CDR3 comprises 14 residues. Trimming cost V 3 bases and J 1 base, with 9 bases left between them. Germline V gene sequence: CDR1 LGHNA, CDR2 YSLEER. CDR3 sequence (DNA): TGCGCCAGCAGCCAGGACCTAGGGAACACTGAAGCTTTCTTT. Its translation: CASSQDLGNTEAFF.

The chain recombines TRBV7-2 with TRBJ2-5; 7 nucleotides align to TRBD2. The length of the CDR3 is 15 residues. V dropped 3 bases and J dropped 5; count of bases not matched to a gene: 9. Germline-derived CDR1 and CDR2 are SGHTA and FQGNSA. The CDR3 region is CASSFSSGAGETQYF. The CDR3 DNA sequence: TGTGCCAGCAGCTTTTCCAGCGGGGCCGGGGAGACCCAGTACTTC.

The V call is TRBV19, the J call TRBJ1-1; 7 bases match TRBD1. Looked up from germline, CDR1 is LNHDA and CDR2 is SQIVND (reference sequence). V dropped 1 base and J dropped 9; count of bases not matched to a gene: 8. The CDR3 length is 14 residues. The DNA of the CDR3 is TGTGCCAGTAGTATAGGGGGAGACAGGGAAAAAGCTTTCTTT. It is translated as CASSIGGDREKAFF.

The chain carries TRBV28 and TRBJ1-2; D is undetermined. Deletions cut 7 bases from V and 4 bases from J, with 13 bases between. The CDR3 is made up of 13 amino acids. Germline values: CDR1 MDHEN, CDR2 SYDVKM. The CDR3 region is CASNPGGSYGYTF. The CDR3 DNA is TGTGCCAGCAACCCCGGAGGTAGCTATGGCTACACCTTC.

The V and J genes are TRBV28 and TRBJ2-1, with 13 bases aligning to TRBD2. V lost 6 bases to trimming and J lost 3 bases; unmatched junction nucleotides: 5. The CDR3 totals 16 residues. Per the germline V gene, CDR1 is MDHEN and CDR2 is SYDVKM. CDR3 DNA: TGTGCCAGCAGACCGGGACTAGCGGGGTTCTACAATGAGCAGTTCTTC. Its protein is CASRPGLAGFYNEQFF. The full variable domain, with the rest looked up from reference TRBV28 and TRBJ2-1, is DVKVTQSSRYLVKRTGEKVFLECVQDMDHENMFWYRQDPGLGLRLIYFSYDVKMKEKGDIPEGYSVSREKKERFSLILESASTNQTSMYLCASRPGLAGFYNEQFFGPGTRLTVL.

The rearrangement links TRBV30 to TRBJ1-1; D unresolved. The CDR3 extends over 12 amino acids. The V gene's germline CDR1 is GTSNPN and CDR2 SVGIG (reference sequence). V was trimmed by 2 bases and J by 5 bases, leaving 9 bases between them. The CDR3 is CAWSTRETEAFF. In DNA form, the CDR3 reads TGTGCCTGGAGTACGAGGGAAACTGAAGCTTTCTTT.

A note on this clone: Other DNA sequences of this sample code for an identical CDR3. CDR3 sequence: CASSFRGNYGYTF. Written as DNA, the CDR3 is TGTGCCAGCAGTTTCCGGGGTAACTATGGCTACACCTTC. The chain uses TRBV28 and TRBJ1-2; no clear D gene. CDR1 is MDHEN and CDR2 is SYDVKM in the germline V gene. This CDR3 is built from 13 residues. V lost 3 bases and J 1 base, leaving 6 bases between the germline ends.

This chain connects TRBV29-1 to TRBJ1-2; maybe TRBD1 (6 bases). Germline V CDR1 and CDR2: SQVTM, ANQGSEA. Trimming removed 6 bases from V and 4 bases from J, with 9 bases in between. The CDR3 has 11 amino acids. CDR3 residues: CSVSQGYGYTF. As DNA, the CDR3 is TGCAGCGTCTCACAGGGCTATGGCTACACCTTC. Full variable domain (outside the CDR3, taken from reference TRBV29-1 and TRBJ1-2): SAVISQKPSRDICQRGTSLTIQCQVDSQVTMMFWYRQQPGQSLTLIATANQGSEATYESGFVIDKFPISRPNLTFSTLTVSNMSPEDSSIYLCSVSQGYGYTFGSGTRLTVV.

J is TRBJ1-5 and V is TRBV30; D uncertain. From germline, CDR1 is GTSNPN and CDR2 SVGIG (reference sequence). The CDR3 runs to 14 residues. Trimming pared 0 bases from V and 7 bases from J, leaving 13 bases between. The CDR3 DNA reads as TGTGCCTGGAGTGTAGTGGGCCGAGGACAGCCCCAGCATTTT. Translation gives CAWSVVGRGQPQHF.

CDR3 bases: TGCGCCAGCAGCTTGGCCAGGGTCACACGCTACAATGAGCAGTTCTTC. This encodes CASSLARVTRYNEQFF. The rearrangement joins TRBV5-1 to TRBJ2-1; D is perhaps TRBD1 (5 bases). From germline, CDR1 is SGHRS and CDR2 YFSETQ. The CDR3 has 16 residues. Trimming left V 0 bases short and J 3 bases short, with 13 bases between.

The V and J genes are TRBV5-4 and TRBJ1-1, with 7 bases that match TRBD1. J was trimmed by 7 bases and V by 1 base; bases with no gene match: 10. Germline V gene data show CDR1 as SGHNT and CDR2 as YYREEE (reference sequence). The CDR3 spans 15 residues. CDR3 in DNA: TGTGCCAGCAGCTTGCCGACAGGGAGGGGTGTTGAAGCTTTCTTT. Translation gives CASSLPTGRGVEAFF. Based on the CDR3 plus reference TRBV5-4 and TRBJ1-1, the full variable domain is ETGVTQSPTHLIKTRGQQVTLRCSSQSGHNTVSWYQQALGQGPQFIFQYYREEENGRGNFPPRFSGLQFPNYSSELNVNALELDDSALYLCASSLPTGRGVEAFFGQGTRLTVV.

On this clone itself: The junction and the germline gene differ at one end; a read error may be behind it. The rearrangement uses TRBV2 and TRBJ1-5; D unclear. In germline, CDR1 is SNHLY, CDR2 FYNNEI. The CDR3 spans 15 residues. For the CDR3, the DNA is TGTGCCAGCACTGAACAACCGGTAGGGAACCAGCCCCAGCATTTT. Protein sequence: CASTEQPVGNQPQHF.

This chain links TRBV7-9 with TRBJ1-1, with D unresolved. The length of the CDR3 is 15 residues. The ends were cut back, 1 base at V and 0 bases at J, with 9 bases in the middle. Germline CDR1 reads SEHNR; CDR2 reads FQNEAQ (reference sequence). CDR3 nucleotide sequence: TGTGCCAGCAGCTTAGGCAGGAGCATGAACACTGAAGCTTTCTTT. This codes for CASSLGRSMNTEAFF.

This sequence joins TRBV4-1 and TRBJ2-6, with D tentatively TRBD1 (5 bases). Germline-derived CDR1 and CDR2 are MGHRA and YSYEKL. There are 17 residues in the CDR3. V lost 1 base and J lost 3, with 13 bases in between. The CDR3 bases are TGCGCCAGCAGCCAAGGGGGCAGGGTGGTTGGGGCCAACGTCCTGACTTTC. It codes for CASSQGGRVVGANVLTF.

The chain couples TRBV2 to TRBJ1-6; 7 nucleotides align to TRBD1. Germline CDR1 is SNHLY and CDR2 is FYNNEI. After removal of 8 bases from V and 2 bases from J, the junction contained 9 bases not matched to a gene. This CDR3 region has 16 residues. The CDR3 loop reads CASRRQGGAYNSPLHF. In DNA form, the CDR3 reads TGTGCCAGCCGCCGCCAAGGGGGCGCCTATAATTCACCCCTCCACTTT.

The V and J genes are TRBV6-6 and TRBJ2-1; D gene ambiguous. V dropped 6 bases and J dropped 7 bases, with 7 bases sitting between them. The CDR3 length is 11 residues. Per the germline V gene, CDR1 is MNHNY and CDR2 is SVGAGI (reference sequence). CDR3 coding DNA: TGTGCCAGCAGCACATATAATGAGCAGTTCTTC. Residues: CASSTYNEQFF.

The chain combines TRBV9 with TRBJ2-1; 12 nucleotides line up with TRBD2. CDR1 SGDLS and CDR2 YYNGEE come from the germline V gene. V was clipped by 0 bases and J by 9 bases; unmatched bases: 4. There are 15 residues in the CDR3. The CDR3 region is CASSVVTSGGGEQFF. The CDR3 coding sequence is TGTGCCAGCAGCGTAGTGACTAGCGGGGGAGGTGAGCAGTTCTTC.

This chain links TRBV2 with TRBJ2-1; 11 bases match TRBD2. V dropped 7 bases and J dropped 9; count of bases not matched to a gene: 8. Germline V gene data show CDR1 as SNHLY and CDR2 as FYNNEI. The CDR3 sequence is 14 residues long. CDR3 sequence reads: CASMSSGGEGEQFF. The CDR3 DNA is TGTGCCAGCATGAGTAGCGGGGGGGAGGGTGAGCAGTTCTTC. Filled out from reference TRBV2 and TRBJ2-1, the complete variable domain reads EPEVTQTPSHQVTQMGQEVILRCVPISNHLYFYWYRQILGQKVEFLVSFYNNEISEKSEIFDDQFSVERPDGSNFTLKIRSTKLEDSAMYFCASMSSGGEGEQFFGPGTRLTVL.

V gene TRBV6-5 combines with J gene TRBJ1-3; D gene ambiguous. CDR1 is MNHEY and CDR2 is SVGAGI in the germline V gene. Trimming took off 7 bases at V and 2 bases at J, with 6 bases between the two ends. The length of the CDR3 is 12 residues. The CDR3 loop is CASNGAGNTIYF. The CDR3 nucleotides are TGTGCCAGCAACGGGGCTGGAAACACCATATATTTT.

The J gene is TRBJ1-6, the V gene TRBV4-2, with D possibly being TRBD1 (6 bases). Trimming took 4 bases from V and 3 from J, leaving 7 bases between them. The germline V gene has CDR1 LGHNA and CDR2 YNFKEQ. This CDR3 region has 14 residues. The CDR3 spells CASSRTDYNSPLHF. The CDR3, as DNA: TGTGCCAGCAGCCGGACAGACTATAATTCACCCCTCCACTTT.

This chain uses TRBV7-2 with TRBJ1-1; possibly TRBD1 for D (5 bases). V was clipped by 5 bases and J by 0 bases, with 19 bases between them. The CDR3 has 17 amino acids. Germline V gene lookup returns CDR1 SGHTA and CDR2 FQGNSA. CDR3 in amino acids: CASSDLRQIPMNTEAFF. CDR3 nucleotides: TGTGCCAGCAGCGACCTACGACAGATTCCAATGAACACTGAAGCTTTCTTT.

The J gene is TRBJ2-1, the V gene TRBV5-1; TRBD2 agrees at 11 bases. The CDR3 consists of 15 residues. Per germline, CDR1 SGHRS and CDR2 YFSETQ. J lost 10 bases, V lost 4 bases, and 10 bases had no gene match. CDR3 sequence (DNA): TGCGCCAGCAGCGCTAATAGCGGGGGGGCCTTCGAGCAGTTCTTC. This encodes CASSANSGGAFEQFF.

The chain is built from TRBV7-9 and TRBJ2-1; possible D gene TRBD1, 5 bases. With 0 bases removed from V and 8 bases from J, the gap between germline ends came to 17 bases. CDR1 is SEHNR and CDR2 is FQNEAQ in the germline V gene (reference sequence). The CDR3 has 16 amino acids. The CDR3 spells CASSLASGLVGHEQFF. The CDR3 nucleotides read TGTGCCAGCAGCTTAGCATCAGGGTTGGTGGGCCATGAGCAGTTCTTC.